This T cell receptor (beta chain) was obtained from a study of blood T cell repertoires in COVID-19. The V gene end was trimmed by 8 bases and the J gene end by 0 bases; junction bases not matched to a gene: 3. The CDR3 totals 13 residues. Per the germline V gene, CDR1 is MNHEY and CDR2 is SVGAGI. Study processing details: Estimation of nucleated cell counts relied on the amplification of reference gene primers. Assay used: immunoSEQ multiplex PCR; TCRdb lists only in-frame clones, some missing. V and J calls and clone size are given by that table; D and trimming were obtained from the DNA. This repertoire shows around 150,000 clones, approximately 80% found once; its top ten account for around 13%.

The sample comprised peripheral blood. The chain uses TRBV6-5 and TRBJ1-1, with 7 bases identical to TRBD1. This clonotype originated in a woman of 80 years or more with acute or convalescent COVID-19. CDR3 region: CASGQDMNTEAFF. The CDR3 bases are TGTGCCAGCGGACAGGACATGAACACTGAAGCTTTCTTT.